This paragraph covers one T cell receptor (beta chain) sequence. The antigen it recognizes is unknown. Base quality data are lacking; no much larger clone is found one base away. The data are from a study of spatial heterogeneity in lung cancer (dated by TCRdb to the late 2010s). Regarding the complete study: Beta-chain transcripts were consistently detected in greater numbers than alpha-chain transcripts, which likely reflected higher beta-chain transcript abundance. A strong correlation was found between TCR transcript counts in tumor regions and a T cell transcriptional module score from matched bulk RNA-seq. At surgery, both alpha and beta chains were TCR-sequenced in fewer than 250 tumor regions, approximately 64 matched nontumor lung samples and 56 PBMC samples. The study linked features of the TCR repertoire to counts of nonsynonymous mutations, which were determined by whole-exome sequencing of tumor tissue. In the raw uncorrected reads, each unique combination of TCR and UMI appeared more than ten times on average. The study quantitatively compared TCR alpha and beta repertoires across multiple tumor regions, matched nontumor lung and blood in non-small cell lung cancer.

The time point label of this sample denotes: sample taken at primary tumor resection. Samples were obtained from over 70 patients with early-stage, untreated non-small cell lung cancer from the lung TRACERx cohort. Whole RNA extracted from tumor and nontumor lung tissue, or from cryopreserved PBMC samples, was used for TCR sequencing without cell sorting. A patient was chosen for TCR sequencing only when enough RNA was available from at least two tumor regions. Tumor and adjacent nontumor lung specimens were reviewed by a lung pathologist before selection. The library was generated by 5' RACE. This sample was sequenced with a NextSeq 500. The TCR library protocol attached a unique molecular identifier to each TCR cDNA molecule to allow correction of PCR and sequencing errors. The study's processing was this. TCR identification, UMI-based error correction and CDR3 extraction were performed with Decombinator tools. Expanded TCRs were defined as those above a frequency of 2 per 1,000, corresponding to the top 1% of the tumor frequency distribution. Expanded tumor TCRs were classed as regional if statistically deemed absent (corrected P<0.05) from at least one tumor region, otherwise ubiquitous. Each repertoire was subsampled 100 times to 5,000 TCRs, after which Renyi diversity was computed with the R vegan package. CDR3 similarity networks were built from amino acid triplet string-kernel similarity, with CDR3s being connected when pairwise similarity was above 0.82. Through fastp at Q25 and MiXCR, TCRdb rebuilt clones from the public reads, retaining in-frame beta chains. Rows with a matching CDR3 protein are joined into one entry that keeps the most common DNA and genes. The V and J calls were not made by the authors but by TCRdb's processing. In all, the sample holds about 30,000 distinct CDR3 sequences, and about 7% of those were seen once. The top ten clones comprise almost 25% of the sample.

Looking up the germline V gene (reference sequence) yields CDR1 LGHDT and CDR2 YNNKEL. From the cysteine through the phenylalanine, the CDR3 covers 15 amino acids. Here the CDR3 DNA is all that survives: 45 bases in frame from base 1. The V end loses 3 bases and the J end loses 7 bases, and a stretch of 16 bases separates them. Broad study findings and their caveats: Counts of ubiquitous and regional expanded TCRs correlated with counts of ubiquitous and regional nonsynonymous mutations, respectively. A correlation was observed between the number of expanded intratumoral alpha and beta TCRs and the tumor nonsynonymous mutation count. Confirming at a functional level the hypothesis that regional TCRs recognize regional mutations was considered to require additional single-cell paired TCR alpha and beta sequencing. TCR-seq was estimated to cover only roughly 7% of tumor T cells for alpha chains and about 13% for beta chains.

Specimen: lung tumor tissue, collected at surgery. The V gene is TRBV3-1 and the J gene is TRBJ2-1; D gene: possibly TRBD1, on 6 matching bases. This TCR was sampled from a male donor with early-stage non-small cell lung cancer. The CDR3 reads CASSQNFIGGNEQFF. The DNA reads TGTGCCAGCAGCCAGAACTTTATAGGGGGTAATGAGCAGTTCTTC.